This T cell receptor beta chain emerged from a study of T cells after yellow fever vaccination. Study outcomes and limitations: Within FACS-sorted repertoires, abundant clonotypes contaminating from the bulk population could be present. Reappearance after the booster was seen for most primary-vaccination clones, at roughly 96% CD4 and about 90% CD8. A faster peak, day 5 versus 15, was reached by the weaker secondary response.

By 5'RACE template switching, TCR cDNA was produced, with a universal primer site and UMIs added in the process. TCRdb redid the calling of the 5' RACE reads with MiXCR, one entry per CDR3 protein. This sample has approximately 510,000 distinct CDR3 sequences; about a fifth occur once, and the top ten carry about 16%. V was cut by 6 bases and J by 4 bases, with 12 bases left in between. Germline CDR1 is SGDLS and CDR2 is YYNGEE. The CDR3 consists of 13 residues. Turning to this clonotype: As yet, its antigen is unknown.

The source is a young man who received the YFV17D yellow fever vaccine. The gene calls are TRBV9 and TRBJ2-3; D gene uncertain. The input for sequencing was PBMCs, taken around 3 weeks after the first yellow fever vaccination. The CDR3 sequence is CASTGGVPDTQYF. DNA of the CDR3: TGTGCCAGCACGGGCGGCGTGCCAGATACGCAGTATTTT.